The entry that follows covers one T cell receptor beta chain sequence. Its antigen is not yet known. No much larger clone exists at a distance of one base, and base qualities are not known. The CDR3 starts with the cysteine, ends with the phenylalanine, and has 13 residues. Solely the CDR3 DNA is kept, with 39 bases framed from the first base. Based on the germline V gene, the CDR1 and CDR2 sequences are SGHAT and FQNNGV. V is trimmed back by 5 bases and J by 5 bases, and the junction contains 4 bases that no gene match accounts for. TCRbeta CDR3 regions were amplified from genomic DNA using the immunoSEQ Assay, a bias-controlled multiplex PCR. Concerning the study's data processing: The number of nucleated cells in each sample was estimated from the amplification of reference gene primers within the assay. Sequence reads were collapsed and filtered to measure the absolute abundance of every unique TCRbeta CDR3 rearrangement. Productive Simpson clonality was computed per sample as the square root of Simpson's diversity index over productive rearrangements. The clones in this table, taken by TCRdb from immuneACCESS, are in-frame only. Not every clone is retained; where verified, under half of the shortfall comes from an unresolved V gene, and the cause of the rest is unknown. V and J calls and clone size are those listed in that table; D and trimming were worked out from the DNA. A total of about 69,000 clones appear in this sample, 70% to 85% of them only once. The top ten hold roughly 15% of the sample.

The sample belongs to a study of blood T cell repertoires in COVID-19 (dated by TCRdb to the early 2020s). Background for the entire study: The collaborator samples originated in the United States, Italy and Spain and spanned the acute and convalescent phases of COVID-19. The prospective study material was composed of cDNA or gDNA derived from T cells, B-cell-depleted T cells, or PBMCs. Subjects who had been exposed to COVID-19, were actively infected with it, or had recovered from it provided the deeply sampled blood TCRbeta repertoires that made up the dataset. The repertoires were released in a freely available public database intended as a resource for research on the immune response to SARS-CoV-2. The samples were drawn from the first 160 participants of the ongoing ImmuneRACE study and from 950 to 1,500 subjects provided by 6 global collaborators. Nearly every sample came with metadata listing a de-identified subject ID, COVID-19 status, age in years and sex. Where available, HLA class I and class II types were taken from metadata supplied by the sample provider and were not determined by assay-based typing. Here is what the overall study found, with its caveats: The amount of clinical and demographic metadata varied by source and participant and was provided uncurated.

At one collaborating source in Seattle, patients were enrolled during active infection and were followed longitudinally through the course of disease. Whole blood was collected in K2EDTA tubes by collaborating institutions according to the institutions' own protocols. For TCRbeta analysis, collaborator samples were shipped as frozen whole blood, as isolated PBMCs, or as DNA extracted from either sample type. The clonotype was recovered from a man between 45 and 60 years old with COVID-19, enrolled during active disease. The chain employs TRBV11-2 and TRBJ2-5; TRBD1 lines up with 8 middle nucleotides. The sample comprised peripheral blood. The bases read TGTGCCAGCAGCGTGGACAGGGTGGAGACCCAGTACTTC. Translated, it gives CASSVDRVETQYF.